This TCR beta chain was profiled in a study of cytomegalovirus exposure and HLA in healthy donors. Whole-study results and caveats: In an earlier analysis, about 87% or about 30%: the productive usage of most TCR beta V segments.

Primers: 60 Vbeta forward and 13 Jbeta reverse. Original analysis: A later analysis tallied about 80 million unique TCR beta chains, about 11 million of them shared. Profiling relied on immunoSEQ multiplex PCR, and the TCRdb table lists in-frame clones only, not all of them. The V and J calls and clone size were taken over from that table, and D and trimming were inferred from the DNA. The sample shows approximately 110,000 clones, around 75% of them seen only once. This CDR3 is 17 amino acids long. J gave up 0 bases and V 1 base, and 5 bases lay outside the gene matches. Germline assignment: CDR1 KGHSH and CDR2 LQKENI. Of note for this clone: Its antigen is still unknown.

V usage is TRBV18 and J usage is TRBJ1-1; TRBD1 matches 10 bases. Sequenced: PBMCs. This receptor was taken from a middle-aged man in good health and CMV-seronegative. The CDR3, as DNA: TGTGCCAGCTCACCACAGGACAGGGGGTACCTGAACACTGAAGCTTTCTTT. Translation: CASSPQDRGYLNTEAFF.